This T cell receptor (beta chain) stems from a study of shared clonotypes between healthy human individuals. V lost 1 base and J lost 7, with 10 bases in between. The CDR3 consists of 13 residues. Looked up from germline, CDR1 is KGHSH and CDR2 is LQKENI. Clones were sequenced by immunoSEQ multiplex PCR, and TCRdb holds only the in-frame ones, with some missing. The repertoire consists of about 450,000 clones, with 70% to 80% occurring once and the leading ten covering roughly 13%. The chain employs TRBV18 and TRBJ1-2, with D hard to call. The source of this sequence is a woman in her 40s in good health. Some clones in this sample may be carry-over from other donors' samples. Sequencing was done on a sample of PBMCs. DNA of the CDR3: TGTGCCAGCTCACCACGGGAGGGATCTGGCTACACCTTC. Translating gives CASSPREGSGYTF.